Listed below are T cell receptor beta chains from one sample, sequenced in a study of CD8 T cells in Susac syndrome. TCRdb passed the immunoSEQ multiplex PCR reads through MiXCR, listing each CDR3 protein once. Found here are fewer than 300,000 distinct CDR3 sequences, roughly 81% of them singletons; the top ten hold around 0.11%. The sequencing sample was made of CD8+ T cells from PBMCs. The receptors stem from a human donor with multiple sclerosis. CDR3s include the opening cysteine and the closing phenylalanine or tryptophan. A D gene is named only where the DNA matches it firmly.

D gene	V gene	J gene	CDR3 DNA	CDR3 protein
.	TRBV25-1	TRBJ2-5	TGTGCCAGCAGCCAAGGGGCTGGGCCAGGGACCCAGTACTTC	CASSQGAGPGTQYF
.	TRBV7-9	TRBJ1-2	TGTGCCAGCAGCCCCGATCTTTGGGATGGCTACACCTTC	CASSPDLWDGYTF
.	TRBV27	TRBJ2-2	TGTGCCAGCAGTTTAGGTCGGGACATCACCGGGGAGCTGTTTTTT	CASSLGRDITGELFF
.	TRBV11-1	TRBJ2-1	TGTGCCAGCAGCTTACTATCGCCCTACAATGAGCAGTTCTTC	CASSLLSPYNEQFF
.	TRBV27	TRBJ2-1	TGTGCCAGCAGCTCGTGGGGGAGGAGCTCCTACAATGAGCAGTTCTTC	CASSSWGRSSYNEQFF
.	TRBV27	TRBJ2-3	TGTGCCAGCAGTTTAGACCCCAGCAGGGAAGTTGTAGATACGCAGTATTTT	CASSLDPSREVVDTQYF
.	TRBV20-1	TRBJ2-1	TGCAGTGCTGTTGTACGGAGTGAGCAGTTCTTC	CSAVVRSEQFF
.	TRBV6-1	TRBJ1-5	TGTGCCAGCAGTGAAGCCGAACAGGGTGGTCATCAGCCCCAGCATTTT	CASSEAEQGGHQPQHF
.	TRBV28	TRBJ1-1	TGTGCCAGCAGTTTATACAGCATGAACACTGAAGCTTTCTTT	CASSLYSMNTEAFF
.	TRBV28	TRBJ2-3	TGTGCCAGCAGTTTAACTGCGTTAAGGCCCACAGATACGCAGTATTTT	CASSLTALRPTDTQYF
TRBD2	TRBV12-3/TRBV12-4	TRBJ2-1	TGTGCCAGCAGAGGACTAGCGGGAGCAGGGGGTAATGAGCAGTTCTTC	CASRGLAGAGGNEQFF
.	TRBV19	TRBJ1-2	TGTGCCAGCCTTAAAGGGGCCTGGGATATCTATGGCTACACCTTC	CASLKGAWDIYGYTF
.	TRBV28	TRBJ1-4	TGTGCCAGCAGTTTATACTCACCTGGGGTTGGAACAGGGTTGGATGAAAAACTGTTTTTT	CASSLYSPGVGTGLDEKLFF